This T cell receptor (beta chain) was observed in a study of T cell responses to AZD1222 COVID-19 vaccine. Whole-study findings and limits: Repertoire samples came only from after the peak T cell response.

For this clone: What it binds is not known.

The assay was immunoSEQ multiplex PCR, and TCRdb's table has in-frame clones only and misses some. The data show roughly 150,000 clones, around 93% seen once. The source material was peripheral blood, sampled on day 0 of AZD1222 vaccination. The clonotype comes from an adult in good health.

CDR3 sequence (DNA): TGTGCCAGCAGCTGCGGGGACAGGGAAGGGGACGAGCAGTACTTC. This gives the protein CASSCGDREGDEQYF. The chain joins TRBV21-1 to TRBJ2-7; no DNA check was done on the table's D call, TRBD1. TRBV21-1 is labeled a pseudogene. The CDR3 spans 15 residues.